The 9 T cell receptor beta chains below were found in one sample sequenced in a study of PD-L1 blockade in urothelial cancer. Sequencing used immunoSEQ multiplex PCR; TCRdb keeps in-frame clones, though not all of them. The sample contains under 40,000 clones, about 80% of which appear only once. The input for sequencing was PBMCs, taken around atezolizumab (anti-PD-L1) treatment. The source of these receptors is a man between 65 and 85 years old with urothelial cancer.

In DNA form, the CDR3 reads TGTGCCAGCAGCTCCCCCGGGACACCGAACACTGAAGCTTTCTTT. Encoded protein: CASSSPGTPNTEAFF. The V and J genes are TRBV6-5 and TRBJ1-1; perhaps TRBD1 as D (6 bases). V was clipped by 6 bases and J by 1 base, with 15 bases between them. From germline, CDR1 is MNHEY and CDR2 SVGAGI. CDR3 length: 15 residues.

The chain joins TRBV27 to TRBJ1-1, with D maybe TRBD1 (5 bases). Per the germline V gene, CDR1 is MNHEY and CDR2 is SMNVEV (reference sequence). The CDR3 consists of 17 residues. Trimming removed 5 bases from V and 2 bases from J, with 21 bases in between. The CDR3 loop is CASSIYGQEGPNTEAFF. In nucleotides, the CDR3 is TGTGCCAGCAGTATATATGGGCAGGAGGGGCCAAACACTGAAGCTTTCTTT.

The gene calls are TRBV27 and TRBJ2-3, with a tentative D call TRBD2 (6 bases). The germline V gene has CDR1 MNHEY and CDR2 SMNVEV (reference sequence). The CDR3 spans 16 residues. V was shortened by 2 bases and J by 2 bases, with 14 bases between the two germline ends. The CDR3: CASSLTIAESTDTQYF. DNA for the CDR3: TGTGCCAGCAGTTTAACTATAGCGGAGTCCACAGATACGCAGTATTTT.

The chain links TRBV19 to TRBJ1-2; D uncertain. Looked up from germline, CDR1 is LNHDA and CDR2 is SQIVND (reference sequence). The CDR3 is 13 amino acids. Trimming removed 5 bases at V and 10 bases at J, with 17 bases between. The CDR3 protein is CASSPRTPRDYTF. The CDR3 nucleotides read TGTGCCAGTAGTCCGAGGACCCCGCGGGACTACACCTTC.

The V and J genes are TRBV20-1 and TRBJ1-1, with no clear D. Per the germline V gene, CDR1 is DFQATT and CDR2 is SNEGSKA (reference sequence). This CDR3 has 11 amino acids. V was clipped by 2 bases and J by 6 bases, with 7 bases between them. DNA of the CDR3: TGCAGTGCTAGATTCGAGGCTGAAGCTTTCTTT. Its protein product is CSARFEAEAFF.

This clone has more than one count but fewer than ten. V is TRBV2 and J is TRBJ2-7; TRBD1 agrees at 9 bases. Germline V gives CDR1 SNHLY, CDR2 FYNNEI. V gave up 6 bases and J gave up 5 bases; unmatched junction bases: 5. The CDR3 covers 13 residues. This CDR3 is CASRPRQGDEQYF. The CDR3 DNA sequence: TGTGCCAGCAGGCCGAGACAGGGGGACGAGCAGTACTTC.

The V gene is TRBV6-5, the J gene TRBJ1-1; TRBD1 is a possible D gene (5 bases). This CDR3 has 15 amino acids. Germline V gene sequence: CDR1 MNHEY, CDR2 SVGAGI. The V end lost 4 bases, the J end lost 1 base, and 13 bases lay between the germline ends. This chain's CDR3 is CASSSTGTPNTEAFF. For the CDR3, the DNA is TGTGCCAGCAGTTCCACGGGGACTCCGAACACTGAAGCTTTCTTT.

The CDR3 sequence: CATSSPPPVSNEKLFF. CDR3 coding DNA: TGTGCCACCAGCAGTCCCCCCCCGGTGTCTAATGAAAAACTGTTTTTT. The V gene is TRBV15, the J gene TRBJ1-4; D is unclear. V gave up 3 bases and J gave up 3 bases, with 14 bases separating them. This CDR3 is 16 amino acids long. Germline-derived CDR1 and CDR2 are LNHNV and YYDKDF (reference sequence).

V and J are TRBV1 and TRBJ2-1; TRBD2 reflects the table's D call only, with no check against the DNA. TRBV1 is a pseudogene segment. The CDR3 has 21 amino acids. The CDR3 protein is CTSSQQPGLAADLSSYNEQFF. The DNA of the CDR3 is TGCACCAGCAGCCAGCAACCGGGACTAGCGGCGGATCTTAGCTCCTACAATGAGCAGTTCTTC.